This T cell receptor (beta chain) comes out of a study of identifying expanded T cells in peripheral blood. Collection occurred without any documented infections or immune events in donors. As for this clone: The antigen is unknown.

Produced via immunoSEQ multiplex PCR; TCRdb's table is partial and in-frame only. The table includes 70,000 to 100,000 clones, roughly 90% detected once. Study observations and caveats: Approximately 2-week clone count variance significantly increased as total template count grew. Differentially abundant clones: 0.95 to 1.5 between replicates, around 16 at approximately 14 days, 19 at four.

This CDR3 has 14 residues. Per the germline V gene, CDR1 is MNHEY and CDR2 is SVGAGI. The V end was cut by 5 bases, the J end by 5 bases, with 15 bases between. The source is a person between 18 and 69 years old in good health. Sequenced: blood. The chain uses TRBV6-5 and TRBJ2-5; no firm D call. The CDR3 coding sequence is TGTGCCAGCAGTAGGACCCCCAGTGGGGAGACCCAGTACTTC. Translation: CASSRTPSGETQYF.